Listed below are T cell receptor beta chains from one sample, sequenced in a study of cytomegalovirus exposure and HLA in healthy donors. Here immunoSEQ multiplex PCR was the method, and the copy in TCRdb shows in-frame clones only, minus some. The sample lists roughly 130,000 clones; 65% to 90% were seen once. Input material: PBMCs. These receptors all come from a male donor in good health and CMV-seropositive. Both conserved end residues are part of each CDR3. A D gene is named only where the DNA matches it firmly. Only part of the rows carry a size: once, few, many, or a class if the clone is expanded.

TRBV7-2	-	once	TRBJ2-7	TGTGCCAGCAGCTTAGTGGTCCAGACCTACGAGCAGTACTTC	CASSLVVQTYEQYF
TRBV7-2	-	-	TRBJ2-1	TGTGCCAGCAGCCTATTCGGTGAGCAGTTCTTC	CASSLFGEQFF
TRBV5-1	TRBD2	few	TRBJ2-7	TGCGCCAGCAAATTAGCGGGAGAAGACCCCTACGAGCAGTACTTC	CASKLAGEDPYEQYF
TRBV20-1	TRBD1	-	TRBJ1-2	TGCAGTGCTCGGACAGGGGAGGGCTACACCTTC	CSARTGEGYTF
TRBV30	-	-	TRBJ2-3	TGTGCCTGGAGTGGGCTGACTAGCACAGATACGCAGTATTTT	CAWSGLTSTDTQYF
TRBV20-1	-	once	TRBJ1-1	TGCAGTGCTACAGTTAAAGCTTTCTTT	CSATVKAFF
TRBV30	TRBD1	-	TRBJ2-3	TGTGCCCGGGCCGAGGGGGCTTTAGTAGATACGCAGTATTTT	CARAEGALVDTQYF
TRBV18	TRBD1	-	TRBJ2-2	TGTGCCAGCTCACCATTCACAGGGGGCGACACCGGGGAGCTGTTTTTT	CASSPFTGGDTGELFF
TRBV7-9	TRBD2	-	TRBJ2-7	TGTGCCAGCAGGATAACCGGGACTAGCGGAGACGAGCAGTACTTC	CASRITGTSGDEQYF
TRBV7-2	-	-	TRBJ2-7	TGTGCCAGCAGCTTAGCGAGGCCCCCGGGCGAGCAGTACTTC	CASSLARPPGEQYF
TRBV13	-	few	TRBJ2-7	TGTGCCAGCGGAATCCTCGGCGGAAGGTACGAGCAGTACTTC	CASGILGGRYEQYF
TRBV4-1	-	-	TRBJ1-1	TGCGCCAGCAGCCAAGAGGCGGTTGGTAGTGGCACTGAAGCTTTCTTT	CASSQEAVGSGTEAFF
TRBV9	TRBD1	-	TRBJ1-2	TGTGCCAGCAGCGTATCGGGGGGGGGACAGGGGCTGCCTGGCTACACCTTC	CASSVSGGGQGLPGYTF
TRBV19	-	-	TRBJ2-5	TGTGCCAGTAGTATTGGCGGGCTTAAAGAGACCCAGTACTTC	CASSIGGLKETQYF
TRBV5-8	TRBD1	-	TRBJ2-7	TGTGCCAGCAGTTCGGGACAGACCCACGAGCAGTACTTC	CASSSGQTHEQYF
TRBV10-3	-	-	TRBJ2-1	TGTGCCATCAGTGAAGGGGGTGAGCAGTTCTTC	CAISEGGEQFF
TRBV14	-	-	TRBJ2-5	TGTGCCAGCAGCCAAAACCTACTTAAGCAAGAGACCCAGTACTTC	CASSQNLLKQETQYF
TRBV7-8	-	-	TRBJ2-7	TGTGCCAGCAGCTCATCTTTTGGCCCCTACGAGCAGTACTTC	CASSSSFGPYEQYF
TRBV28	TRBD1	-	TRBJ2-3	TGTGCCAGCAGTTTATCAGGGACAGGGGGTATCACAGATACGCAGTATTTT	CASSLSGTGGITDTQYF
TRBV7-3	-	-	TRBJ2-7	TGTGCCAGCAGCTTACGACCCGGGACGGGGGTCTACGAGCAGTACTTC	CASSLRPGTGVYEQYF
TRBV7-6	TRBD2	-	TRBJ2-3	TGTGCCAGCAGCTTAGCGACTAGCGGCACAGATACGCAGTATTTT	CASSLATSGTDTQYF
TRBV7-9	TRBD1	-	TRBJ2-7	TGTGCCAGCAGCCCACATTTGGGACAGGGCGGAGGGGGCGAGCAGTACTTC	CASSPHLGQGGGGEQYF
TRBV7-3	TRBD1	-	TRBJ2-7	TGTGCCAGCAGCTTGGACAGGGCGAACTACGAGCAGTACTTC	CASSLDRANYEQYF
TRBV6-5	-	-	TRBJ2-5	TGTGCCACCCTGTACCAAGAGACCCAGTACTTC	CATLYQETQYF
TRBV19	-	-	TRBJ2-2	TGTGCCAGTAGTATCACAGATACCGGGGAGCTGTTTTTT	CASSITDTGELFF
TRBV29-1	-	-	TRBJ2-1	TGCAGCGGCCGGGGTTCCCTTTACAATGAGCAGTTCTTC	CSGRGSLYNEQFF
TRBV7-3	-	-	TRBJ2-5	TGTGCCAGCAGCGGCGGGGGCGGGACAGAGACCCAGTACTTC	CASSGGGGTETQYF
TRBV28	-	-	TRBJ2-4	TGTGCCAGCACCATTCGCGGAGAAGGAGCCAAAAACATTCAGTACTTC	CASTIRGEGAKNIQYF
TRBV10-3	-	-	TRBJ1-1	TGTGCCATTCACCGTCAGGGCAACACTGAAGCTTTCTTT	CAIHRQGNTEAFF
TRBV7-8	TRBD1	-	TRBJ1-6	TGTGCCAGCAGCCTAAGACAGGGGTCGGATTCACCCCTCCACTTT	CASSLRQGSDSPLHF
TRBV27	TRBD2	-	TRBJ2-3	TGTGCCAGCAGTTTATCGATGGCGGGAGTGGATACGCAGTATTTT	CASSLSMAGVDTQYF
TRBV10-3	-	-	TRBJ1-1	TGTGCCATCAGCCAGGGTGTGGGCACTGAAGCTTTCTTT	CAISQGVGTEAFF
TRBV6-1	-	-	TRBJ2-7	TGTGCCAGCAGTGAAGGGTGGCAGAAGTACGAGCAGTACTTC	CASSEGWQKYEQYF
TRBV18	TRBD2	-	TRBJ2-1	TGTGCCAGCTCACTCACTTTAGCGGGGCAATCAGGTGAGCAGTTCTTC	CASSLTLAGQSGEQFF
TRBV7-8	-	-	TRBJ1-2	TGTGCCAGCAGCCCACCCGGGGGGCAGGCTGTTTTTGGCTACACCTTC	CASSPPGGQAVFGYTF
TRBV10-3	-	-	TRBJ2-1	TGTGCCATCAGTGAGAGGCTAGCGACCTCCTACAATGAGCAGTTCTTC	CAISERLATSYNEQFF
TRBV9	-	-	TRBJ2-1	TGTGCCAGCAGCGTAGCGGCGGAGCTCAATGAGCAGTTCTTC	CASSVAAELNEQFF
TRBV19	-	-	TRBJ2-1	TGTGCCAGTAGTTTATATGTCCACAATGAGCAGTTCTTC	CASSLYVHNEQFF
TRBV28	-	-	TRBJ2-7	TGTGCCAGCAGTTCATTATTGGCAGGGTCTTACGAGCAGTACTTC	CASSSLLAGSYEQYF
TRBV5-6	-	-	TRBJ2-7	TGTGCCAGCAGCTTGGGAGGGCCAGAGGCCTACGAGCAGTACTTC	CASSLGGPEAYEQYF
TRBV7-2	TRBD1	-	TRBJ2-1	TGTGCCAGCAGCTCGGACAGGGACAATGAGCAGTTCTTC	CASSSDRDNEQFF
TRBV29-1	-	-	TRBJ2-5	TGCAGCGGAGACGGACTCCAAGAGACCCAGTACTTC	CSGDGLQETQYF
TRBV9	-	-	TRBJ1-1	TGTGCCAGCAGCGTAGGTTGGGAGAATGAAGCTTTCTTT	CASSVGWENEAFF
TRBV27	-	-	TRBJ1-5	TGTGCCAGCAGCCTGACAGGTAGCAATCAGCCCCAGCATTTT	CASSLTGSNQPQHF
TRBV5-1	TRBD1	-	TRBJ1-5	TGCGCCAGCAGCTCGGGACAGGGAAATCAGCCCCAGCATTTT	CASSSGQGNQPQHF
TRBV9	-	once	TRBJ2-5	TGTGCCAGCAGCGTAGCTTGGGCAGGGGCAGAGACCCAGTACTTC	CASSVAWAGAETQYF
TRBV27	-	-	TRBJ2-7	TGTGCCAGCAGTTCGAGGGAAGGCTCCTACGAGCAGTACTTC	CASSSREGSYEQYF
TRBV18	TRBD1	-	TRBJ1-2	TGTGCCAGCTCACCATTAGTCGCGGGACAGGGGGACGATGGCTACACCTTC	CASSPLVAGQGDDGYTF
TRBV6-5	-	few	TRBJ2-7	TGTGCCAGCAGCCCCCTTAATTACGGATCGGGGGAGCAGTACTTC	CASSPLNYGSGEQYF
TRBV19	-	-	TRBJ2-7	TGTGCCAGTTCAGACAGCGTCTACGAGCAGTACTTC	CASSDSVYEQYF
TRBV7-9	-	-	TRBJ2-1	TGTGCCAGCAGCTTATCGAGCTCCTACAATGAGCAGTTCTTC	CASSLSSSYNEQFF
TRBV7-9	-	once	TRBJ2-5	TGTGCCAGCAGCCCATGGGCGGGGAGACAGGGGACCCAGTACTTC	CASSPWAGRQGTQYF